Each of the 7 T cell receptor beta chains below was sequenced from the same sample in a study of CD8+ T cells in alopecia areata. TCR sequencing used cDNA made by reverse transcription of extracted RNA. Data came from immunoSEQ multiplex PCR; TCRdb stores just in-frame clones and leaves some out. Of hundreds of thousands of clones listed, roughly two thirds are singletons. Here the sequenced sample was CD4+ T cells sorted from blood, taken at week 0. These receptor sequences come from a human donor with alopecia areata.

This chain uses TRBV5-1 with TRBJ2-5; D unresolved. The ends were cut back, 7 bases at V and 1 base at J, with 8 bases in the middle. This CDR3 region has 12 residues. The germline gives CDR1 SGHRS, CDR2 YFSETQ. The CDR3 loop reads CASWQSQETQYF. Here the CDR3 DNA reads TGCGCCAGCTGGCAATCCCAAGAGACCCAGTACTTC.

Here the CDR3 DNA reads TGTGCCCGCTCGGGGAACTATGGCTACACCTTC. Translation gives CARSGNYGYTF. The genes are TRBV9 and TRBJ1-2; no definite D call. Germline-derived CDR1 and CDR2 are SGDLS and YYNGEE. Trimming stripped 10 bases from V and 2 bases from J, with 9 bases between. The CDR3 extends over 11 amino acids.

This clone appeared a single time. V gene TRBV7-9 combines with J gene TRBJ1-1; D might be TRBD1 (6 bases). V lost 0 bases to trimming and J lost 5 bases, with 13 bases between them. Germline V lookup: CDR1 SEHNR, CDR2 FQNEAQ (reference sequence). The CDR3 totals 15 residues. Here the CDR3 DNA reads TGTGCCAGCAGCTTAGCCCGGGGGCGAGGAACTGAAGCTTTCTTT. Translation gives CASSLARGRGTEAFF.

The chain joins TRBV5-1 to TRBJ2-5; 7 bases are shared with TRBD2. Germline assignment: CDR1 SGHRS and CDR2 YFSETQ. The CDR3 has 14 amino acids. V dropped 3 bases and J dropped 4; count of bases not matched to a gene: 6. The CDR3 DNA reads TGCGCCAGCAGCTGGGACTCTAGCGGAGAGACCCAGTACTTC. Protein product: CASSWDSSGETQYF.

The chain uses TRBV30 and TRBJ1-2; D is uncertain. The CDR3 extends over 13 amino acids. Trimming cost V 0 bases and J 8 bases, with 13 bases left between them. Germline V gives CDR1 GTSNPN, CDR2 SVGIG (reference sequence). The CDR3 reads CAWSVWELGGYTF. The CDR3 nucleotides read TGTGCCTGGAGTGTGTGGGAGCTAGGCGGCTACACCTTC.

This rearrangement joins TRBV30 to TRBJ2-7; a possible D gene is TRBD1 (5 bases). Germline V gene sequence: CDR1 GTSNPN, CDR2 SVGIG (reference sequence). The CDR3 covers 12 residues. V lost 3 bases and J lost 3, with 9 bases in between. This CDR3 reads CAWRTEYYEQYF. The CDR3 coding sequence is TGTGCCTGGAGGACAGAATACTACGAGCAGTACTTC.

J is TRBJ2-7 and V is TRBV27; 9 positions match TRBD1. The germline CDR1 and CDR2 sequences are MNHEY and SMNVEV (reference sequence). J lost 12 bases, V lost 6 bases, and 6 bases had no gene match. This CDR3 is built from 11 residues. The CDR3 loop reads CASRGQGPWYF. The CDR3 bases are TGTGCCAGCAGGGGACAGGGCCCCTGGTACTTC.